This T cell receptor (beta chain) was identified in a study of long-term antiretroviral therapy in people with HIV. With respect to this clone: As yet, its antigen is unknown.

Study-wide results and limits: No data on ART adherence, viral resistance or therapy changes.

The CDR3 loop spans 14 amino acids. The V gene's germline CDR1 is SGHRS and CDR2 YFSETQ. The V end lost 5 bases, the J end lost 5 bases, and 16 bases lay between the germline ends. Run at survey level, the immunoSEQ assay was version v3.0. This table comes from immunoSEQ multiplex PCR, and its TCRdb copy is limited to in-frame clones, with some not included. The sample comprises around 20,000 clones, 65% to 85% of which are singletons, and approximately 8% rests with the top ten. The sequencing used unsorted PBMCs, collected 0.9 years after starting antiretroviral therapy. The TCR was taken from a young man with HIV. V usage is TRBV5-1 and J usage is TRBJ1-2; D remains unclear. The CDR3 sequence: CASRPERPGYGYTF. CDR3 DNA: TGCGCCAGCAGACCCGAACGGCCCGGGTATGGCTACACCTTC.